This T cell receptor beta chain was sequenced during a study of cytomegalovirus exposure and HLA in healthy donors. Trimming left V 7 bases short and J 8 bases short, with 13 bases between. CDR1 is SQVTM, CDR2 ANQGSEA, per germline. This CDR3 comprises 11 residues. Amplification used 60 Vbeta primers and 13 Jbeta primers. TCRdb keeps only in-frame clones here, not all; method: immunoSEQ multiplex PCR. In the table there are 150,000 or so clones, approximately 71% of which are singletons. The rearrangement links TRBV29-1 to TRBJ2-3; possible D gene TRBD2, 5 bases. Sequencing was performed on PBMCs. The TCR sequence derives from a man between 18 and 35 years old in good health and CMV-seropositive. This CDR3 reads CSGQLGGTQYF. CDR3 nucleotide sequence: TGCAGCGGGCAACTAGGAGGTACGCAGTATTTT.